This T cell receptor beta chain was recovered during a study of T-cell memory formation after mild COVID-19. From the 5' RACE reads, TCRdb called clonotypes with MiXCR, one entry per CDR3 protein. The sample includes about 470,000 distinct CDR3 sequences, approximately 18% seen only once; the top ten take 12%. On this clonotype itself: Antigen: not known.

Findings and limits, study-wide: Chiefly within CM and EM were the contracting CD4+ clones; CD8+ ones were within EMRA.

Source material: PBMCs or a T cell subset sorted from them (not recorded which). This receptor was taken from an adult woman who had mild COVID-19 (a few samples of this study predate the infection). Cell type and time point are not known.

CDR3 in amino acids: CASSPGVGEGVIQYF. Here the CDR3 DNA reads TGTGCCAGCAGCCCCGGGGTGGGGGAGGGCGTCATTCAGTACTTC. The chain combines TRBV6-7 with TRBJ2-4; 7 bases are a match to TRBD2. TRBV6-7 is given ORF status, its function remaining uncertain. The length of the CDR3 is 15 residues. V dropped 6 bases and J dropped 9; count of bases not matched to a gene: 14.